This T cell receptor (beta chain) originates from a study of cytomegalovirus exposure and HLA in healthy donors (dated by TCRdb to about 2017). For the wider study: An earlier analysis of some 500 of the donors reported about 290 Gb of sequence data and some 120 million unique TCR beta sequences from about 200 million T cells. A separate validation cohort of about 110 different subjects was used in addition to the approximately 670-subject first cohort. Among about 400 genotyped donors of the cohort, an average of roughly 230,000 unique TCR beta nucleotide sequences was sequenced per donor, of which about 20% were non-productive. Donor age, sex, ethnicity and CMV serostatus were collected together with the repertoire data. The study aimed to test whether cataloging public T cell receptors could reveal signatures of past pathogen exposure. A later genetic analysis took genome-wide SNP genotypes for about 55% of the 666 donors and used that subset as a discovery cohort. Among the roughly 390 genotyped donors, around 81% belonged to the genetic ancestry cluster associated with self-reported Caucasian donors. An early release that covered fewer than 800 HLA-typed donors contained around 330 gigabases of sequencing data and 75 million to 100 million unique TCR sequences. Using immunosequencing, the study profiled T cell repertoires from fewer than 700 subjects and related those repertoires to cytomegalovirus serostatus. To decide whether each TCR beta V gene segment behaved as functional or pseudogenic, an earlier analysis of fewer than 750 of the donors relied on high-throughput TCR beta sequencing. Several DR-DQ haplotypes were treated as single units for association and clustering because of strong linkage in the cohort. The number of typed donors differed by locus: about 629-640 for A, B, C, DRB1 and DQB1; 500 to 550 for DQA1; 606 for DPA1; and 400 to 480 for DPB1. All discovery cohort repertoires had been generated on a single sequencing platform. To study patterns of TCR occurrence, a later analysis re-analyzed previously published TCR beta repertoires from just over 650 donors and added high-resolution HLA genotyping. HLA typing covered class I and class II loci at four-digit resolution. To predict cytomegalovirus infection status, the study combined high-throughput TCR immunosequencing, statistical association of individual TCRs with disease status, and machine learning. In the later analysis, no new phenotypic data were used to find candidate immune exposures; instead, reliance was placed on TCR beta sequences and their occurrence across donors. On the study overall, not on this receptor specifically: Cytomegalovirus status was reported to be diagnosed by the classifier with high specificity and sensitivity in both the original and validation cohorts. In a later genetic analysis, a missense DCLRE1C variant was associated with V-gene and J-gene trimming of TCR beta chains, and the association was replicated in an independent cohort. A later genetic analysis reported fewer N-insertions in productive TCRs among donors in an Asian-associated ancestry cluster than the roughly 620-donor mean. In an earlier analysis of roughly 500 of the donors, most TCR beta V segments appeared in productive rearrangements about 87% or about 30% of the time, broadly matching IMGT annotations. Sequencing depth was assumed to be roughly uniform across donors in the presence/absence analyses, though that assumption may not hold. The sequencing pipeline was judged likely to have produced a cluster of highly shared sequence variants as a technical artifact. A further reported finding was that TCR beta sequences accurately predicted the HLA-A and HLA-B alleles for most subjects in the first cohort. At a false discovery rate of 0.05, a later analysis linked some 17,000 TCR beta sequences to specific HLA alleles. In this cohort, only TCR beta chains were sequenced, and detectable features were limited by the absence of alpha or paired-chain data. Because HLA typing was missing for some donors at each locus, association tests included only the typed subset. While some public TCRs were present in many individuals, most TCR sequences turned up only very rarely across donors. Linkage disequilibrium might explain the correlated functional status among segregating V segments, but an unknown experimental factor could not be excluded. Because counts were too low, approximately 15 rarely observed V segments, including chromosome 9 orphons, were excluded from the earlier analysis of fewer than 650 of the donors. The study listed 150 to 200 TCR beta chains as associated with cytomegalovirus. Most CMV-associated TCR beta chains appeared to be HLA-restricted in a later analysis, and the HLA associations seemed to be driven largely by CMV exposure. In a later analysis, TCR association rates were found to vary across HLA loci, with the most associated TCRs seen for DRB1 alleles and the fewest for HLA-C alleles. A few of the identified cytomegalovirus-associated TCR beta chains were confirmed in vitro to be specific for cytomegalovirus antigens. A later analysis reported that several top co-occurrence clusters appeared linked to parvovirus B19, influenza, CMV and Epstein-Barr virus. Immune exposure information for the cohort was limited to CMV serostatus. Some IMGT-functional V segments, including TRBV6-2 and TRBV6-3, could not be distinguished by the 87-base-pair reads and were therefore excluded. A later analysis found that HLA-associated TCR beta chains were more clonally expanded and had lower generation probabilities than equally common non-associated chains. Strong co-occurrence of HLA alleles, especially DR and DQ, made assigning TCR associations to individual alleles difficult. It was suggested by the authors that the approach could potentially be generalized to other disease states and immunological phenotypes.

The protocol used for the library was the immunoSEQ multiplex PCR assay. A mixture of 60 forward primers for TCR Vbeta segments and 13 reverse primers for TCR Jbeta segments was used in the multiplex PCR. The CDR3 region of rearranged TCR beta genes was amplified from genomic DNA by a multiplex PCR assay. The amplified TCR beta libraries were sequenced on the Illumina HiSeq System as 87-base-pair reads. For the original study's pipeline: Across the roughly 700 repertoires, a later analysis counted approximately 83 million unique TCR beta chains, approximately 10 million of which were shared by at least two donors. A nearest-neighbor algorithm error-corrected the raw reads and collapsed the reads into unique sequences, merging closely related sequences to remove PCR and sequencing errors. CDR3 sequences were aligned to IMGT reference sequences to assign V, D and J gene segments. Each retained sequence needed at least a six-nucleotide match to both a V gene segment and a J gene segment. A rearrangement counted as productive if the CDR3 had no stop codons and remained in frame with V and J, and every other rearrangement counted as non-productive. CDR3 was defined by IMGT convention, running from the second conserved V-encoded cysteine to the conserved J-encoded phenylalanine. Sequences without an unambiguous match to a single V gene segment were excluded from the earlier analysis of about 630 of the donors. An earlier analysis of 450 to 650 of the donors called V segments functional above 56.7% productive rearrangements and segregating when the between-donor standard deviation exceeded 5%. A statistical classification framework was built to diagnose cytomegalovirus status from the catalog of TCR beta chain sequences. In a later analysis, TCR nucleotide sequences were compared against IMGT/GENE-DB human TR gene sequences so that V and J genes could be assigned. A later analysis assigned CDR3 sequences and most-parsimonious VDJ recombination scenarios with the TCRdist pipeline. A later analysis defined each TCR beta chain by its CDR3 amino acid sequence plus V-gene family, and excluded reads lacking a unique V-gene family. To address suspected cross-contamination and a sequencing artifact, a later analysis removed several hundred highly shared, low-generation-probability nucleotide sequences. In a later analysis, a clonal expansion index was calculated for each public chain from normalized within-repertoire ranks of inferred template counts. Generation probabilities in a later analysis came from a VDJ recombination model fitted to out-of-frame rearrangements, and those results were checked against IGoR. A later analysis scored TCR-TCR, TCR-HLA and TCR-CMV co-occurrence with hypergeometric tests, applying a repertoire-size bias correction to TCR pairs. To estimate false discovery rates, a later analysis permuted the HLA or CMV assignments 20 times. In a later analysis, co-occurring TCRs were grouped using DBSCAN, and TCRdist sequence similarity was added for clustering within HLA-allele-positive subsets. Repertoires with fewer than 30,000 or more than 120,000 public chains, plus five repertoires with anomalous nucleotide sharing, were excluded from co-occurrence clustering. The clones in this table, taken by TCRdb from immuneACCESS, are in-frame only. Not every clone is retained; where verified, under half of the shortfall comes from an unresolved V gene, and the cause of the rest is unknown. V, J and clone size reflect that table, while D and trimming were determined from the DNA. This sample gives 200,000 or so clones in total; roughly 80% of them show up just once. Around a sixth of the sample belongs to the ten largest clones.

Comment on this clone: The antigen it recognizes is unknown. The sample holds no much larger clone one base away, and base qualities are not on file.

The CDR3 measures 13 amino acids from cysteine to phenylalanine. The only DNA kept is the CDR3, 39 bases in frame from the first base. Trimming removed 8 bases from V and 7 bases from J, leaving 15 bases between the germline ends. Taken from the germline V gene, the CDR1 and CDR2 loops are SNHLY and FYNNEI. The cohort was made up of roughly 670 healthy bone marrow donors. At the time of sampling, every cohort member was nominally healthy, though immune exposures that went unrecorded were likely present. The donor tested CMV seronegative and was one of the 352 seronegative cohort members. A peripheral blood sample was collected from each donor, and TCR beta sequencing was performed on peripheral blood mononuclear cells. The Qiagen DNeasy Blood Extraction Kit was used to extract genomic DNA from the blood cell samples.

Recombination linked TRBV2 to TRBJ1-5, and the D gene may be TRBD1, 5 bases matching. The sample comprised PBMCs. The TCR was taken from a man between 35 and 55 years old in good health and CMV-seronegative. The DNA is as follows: TGTGCCAGCGGAACAGGAAGATACCAGCCCCAGCATTTT. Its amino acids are CASGTGRYQPQHF.